A selection of T cell receptor beta chains follows, all from one sample in a study of a mutant IDH1 vaccine in newly diagnosed glioma. Their antigens remain unidentified. Only in-frame clones appear in the TCRdb table, and some are missing; sequencing was by immunoSEQ multiplex PCR. The sample carries 88,000 or so clones, around 85% recorded once. The sequencing used PBMCs, collected from a glioma patient whose treatment included an IDH1 peptide vaccine. The receptors were gathered from a man younger than 45 with glioma. Some clones in this sample may be carry-over from other donors' samples. The CDR3 runs from the conserved cysteine through the conserved F or W. A D gene is named only where the DNA matches it firmly. A clone size is listed for some rows: how often the clone was seen (once, few, many), or a class if it is expanded.

V gene	clone size	J gene	D gene	CDR3 DNA	CDR3 protein
TRBV28	-	TRBJ1-6	-	TGTGCCAGCAGTTTCGGGTTGCGGGCCCCCTTTAATAATTCACCCCTCCACTTT	CASSFGLRAPFNNSPLHF
TRBV6-5	-	TRBJ1-2	TRBD1	TGTGCCAGCAGTCGGGACAGGGGAGACTATGGCTACACCTTC	CASSRDRGDYGYTF
TRBV27	-	TRBJ1-1	TRBD1	TGTGCCAGCTACAGGGGTGCGGGCACTGAAGCTTTCTTT	CASYRGAGTEAFF
TRBV27	-	TRBJ1-2	-	TGTGCCAGCAGTCCTCGTACCGGAAACTATGGCTACACCTTC	CASSPRTGNYGYTF
TRBV7-9	-	TRBJ2-5	-	TGTGCCAGCAGCCTCGCAGGGGATCAAGAGACCCAGTACTTC	CASSLAGDQETQYF
TRBV28	-	TRBJ1-5	-	TGTGCCAGCTGGGACGGGGCGAGCAATCAGCCCCAGCATTTT	CASWDGASNQPQHF
TRBV6-1	-	TRBJ2-1	-	TGTGCCAGCAGGCTTGGTGCGTCCCGATACAATGAGCAGTTCTTC	CASRLGASRYNEQFF
TRBV4-1	-	TRBJ2-7	-	TGCGCCAGCAGCGCCTGGGACAAACACTACGAGCAGTACTTC	CASSAWDKHYEQYF
TRBV9	-	TRBJ2-5	-	TGTGCCAGCAGCACCCGTGGTAGGGAGACCCAGTACTTC	CASSTRGRETQYF
TRBV13	once	TRBJ1-1	-	TGTGCCAGCAGCTTAGTACTGATGAACACTGAAGCTTTCTTT	CASSLVLMNTEAFF
TRBV11-3	-	TRBJ2-7	TRBD1	TGTGCCAGCAGCTCTTCGGACAGGGACTACGAGCAGTACTTC	CASSSSDRDYEQYF
TRBV6-1	-	TRBJ2-7	-	TGTGCCAGCAGTGATCGTGGACACGACGAGCAGTACTTC	CASSDRGHDEQYF
TRBV6-1	-	TRBJ1-1	TRBD1	TGTGCCAGCAATCCACCGGGACAGGCCCTTGAAGCTTTCTTT	CASNPPGQALEAFF
TRBV9	-	TRBJ2-6	TRBD2	TGTGCCAGCAGCGACCCACTAGCGGCCGGGGCCAACGTCCTGACTTTC	CASSDPLAAGANVLTF
TRBV4-1	-	TRBJ1-1	TRBD1	TGCGCCAGCAGCCAAGTGGAGGGGGCATGGACTGAAGCTTTCTTT	CASSQVEGAWTEAFF
TRBV11-1	-	TRBJ2-1	-	TGTGCCAGCAGCTCCGGGACGGAGCTAAATGAGCAGTTCTTC	CASSSGTELNEQFF
TRBV18	once	TRBJ1-5	TRBD1	TGTGCCAGCTCACAGGGGGCCCCCATAAGCGGGCAGCCCCAGCATTTT	CASSQGAPISGQPQHF
TRBV30	-	TRBJ2-2	-	TGTGCCTGGAGTGTGGGTCTCATCGCCGGGGAGCTGTTTTTT	CAWSVGLIAGELFF
TRBV10-3	once	TRBJ1-1	TRBD1	TGTGCCATCAGGGACGTGGGCAGGGGGGACACTGAAGCTTTCTTT	CAIRDVGRGDTEAFF
TRBV29-1	-	TRBJ2-1	TRBD2	TGCAGCGTTGAGGGACTAGCGGGAGGAACAAACTCCTACAATGAGCAGTTCTTC	CSVEGLAGGTNSYNEQFF
TRBV4-3	-	TRBJ2-3	-	TGCGCCAGCAGCCAAATGAAAATAGCTGGTTCTCCCCAGTATTTT	CASSQMKIAGSPQYF
TRBV9	-	TRBJ2-7	TRBD2	TGTGCCAGCAGCGCAGCAGCGGGAGACTACGAGCAGTACTTC	CASSAAAGDYEQYF
TRBV11-2	-	TRBJ2-7	-	TGTGCCAGCAGCTCCCACGGGATCTCCTACGAGCAGTACTTC	CASSSHGISYEQYF
TRBV5-1	once	TRBJ2-1	-	TGCGCCAGCAGCCCGACCCCGGGAACTTACAATGAGCAGTTCTTC	CASSPTPGTYNEQFF
TRBV27	-	TRBJ1-5	TRBD1	TGTGCCAGCAGCTCCGGGACAGGACCCAATCAGCCCCAGCATTTT	CASSSGTGPNQPQHF